Each of the 11 T cell receptor beta chains below was sequenced from the same sample in a study of T cell responses to AZD1222 COVID-19 vaccine. Method: immunoSEQ multiplex PCR; TCRdb's copy keeps in-frame clones and lacks some. The sample lists roughly 130,000 clones, 80% to 90% seen once, with approximately 3.4% in the top ten. Source: peripheral blood, taken on day 0 of AZD1222 vaccination. The receptors were gathered from an adult in good health.

The V call is TRBV19, the J call TRBJ2-7; D possibly corresponds to TRBD2 (6 bases). The CDR3 is 14 amino acids. CDR1 and CDR2 from the germline V gene are LNHDA and SQIVND (reference sequence). Trimming shortened V by 7 bases and J by 1 base, and 14 bases separated the two germline ends. CDR3 sequence (DNA): TGTGCCAGTACGCGAACGGGGGATTCCTACGAGCAGTACTTC. Its translation: CASTRTGDSYEQYF.

The genes are TRBV18 and TRBJ1-2; maybe TRBD1 (5 bases). Germline loops: CDR1 KGHSH, CDR2 LQKENI. The CDR3 is 13 residues long. V gave up 2 bases and J gave up 8 bases, with 12 bases separating them. CDR3 protein: CASSPVGTQGYTF. The CDR3 coding sequence is TGTGCCAGCTCACCAGTCGGGACGCAGGGCTACACCTTC.

This clone was seen once. This chain joins TRBV11-2 and TRBJ1-2, with TRBD1 matching 9 bases. Per the germline V gene, CDR1 is SGHAT and CDR2 is FQNNGV. J was trimmed by 4 bases and V by 5 bases; bases with no gene match: 8. The CDR3 runs 15 residues. The CDR3, as DNA: TGTGCCAGCAGCCAGACGGACAGGGGTTCCTATGGCTACACCTTC. Protein sequence: CASSQTDRGSYGYTF.

The gene calls are TRBV12-3 or TRBV12-4 and TRBJ1-5, with D unclear. The ends were cut back, 3 bases at V and 5 bases at J, with 8 bases in the middle. This CDR3 has 13 amino acids. The CDR3 sequence: CASSFGRDQPQHF. CDR3 sequence (DNA): TGTGCCAGCAGTTTTGGGCGAGATCAGCCCCAGCATTTT.

The rearrangement uses TRBV11-1 and TRBJ2-5, with 8 bases lining up with TRBD1. V shed 5 bases, J shed 4 bases, and the junction held 6 bases outside the gene matches. CDR1 SGHAT and CDR2 FQDESV come from the germline V gene (reference sequence). The CDR3 consists of 14 residues. CDR3 DNA: TGTGCCAGCAGCGACCGGACAGGGCGAGAGACCCAGTACTTC. It translates to CASSDRTGRETQYF.

CDR3: CASSFSSGESPLHF. CDR3 sequence (DNA): TGTGCCAGCAGTTTTTCGTCGGGCGAATCACCCCTCCACTTT. This sequence joins TRBV27 and TRBJ1-6, with D uncertain. Trimming left V 3 bases short and J 10 bases short, with 13 bases between. Germline V gene sequence: CDR1 MNHEY, CDR2 SMNVEV (reference sequence). The CDR3 loop spans 14 amino acids.

The chain recombines TRBV28 with TRBJ2-5, with TRBD2 identical over 10 bases. V shed 6 bases, J shed 5 bases, and the junction held 3 bases outside the gene matches. The CDR3 runs to 13 residues. The germline CDR1 and CDR2 sequences are MDHEN and SYDVKM. This CDR3 is CASRLAGVETQYF. The CDR3 nucleotides read TGTGCCAGCAGGCTAGCGGGAGTGGAGACCCAGTACTTC.

The CDR3 DNA sequence: TGTGCCAGCAGCCGCGGGACAGGGGCCGCCAGAGCTCGACATGAGCAGTTCTTC. Protein product: CASSRGTGAARARHEQFF. The rearrangement uses TRBV28 and TRBJ2-1; 10 nucleotides align to TRBD1. Unmatched junction bases numbered 19, after V lost 6 bases and J lost 8 bases. CDR1 and CDR2 (germline): MDHEN, SYDVKM. The CDR3 totals 18 residues.

V usage is TRBV5-1 and J usage is TRBJ1-5; TRBD1 matches 9 bases. Per the germline V gene, CDR1 is SGHRS and CDR2 is YFSETQ. Losses at the gene ends were 5 bases for V and 5 bases for J; bases not matched to a gene: 5. The CDR3 has 14 residues. The CDR3 DNA sequence: TGCGCCAGCAGTGGACAGGGGATGCATCAGCCCCAGCATTTT. It translates to CASSGQGMHQPQHF.

This chain joins TRBV12-3 or TRBV12-4 and TRBJ2-3; D call uncertain. Trimming removed 3 bases at V and 6 bases at J, with 7 bases between. This CDR3 has 12 amino acids. In nucleotides, the CDR3 is TGTGCCAGCAGTTTTGATCTCGATACGCAGTATTTT. It translates to CASSFDLDTQYF.

V gene TRBV5-1 combines with J gene TRBJ2-7, with D tentatively TRBD1 or TRBD2 (5 bases each). The CDR3 sequence is 15 residues long. In germline, CDR1 is SGHRS, CDR2 YFSETQ. The V and J ends lost 1 base and 2 bases respectively, with 13 bases between them. DNA of the CDR3: TGCGCCAGCAGCTTGTCCGGGCAGGGAGCCTACGAGCAGTACTTC. This encodes CASSLSGQGAYEQYF.